Below are 8 T cell receptor beta chains sequenced from a single sample in a study of post-analysis software for immune sequencing data. cDNA libraries of TCR beta carried unique molecular identifiers. TCRdb re-called the PCR reads with MiXCR, one entry per CDR3 protein. This sample yields approximately 630,000 distinct CDR3 sequences, of which over 45% are seen a single time; 11% belongs to the top ten. Points from the study as a whole: A few TRBV segments, TRBV5-6, TRBV5-1 and TRBV20-1 among them, were found more frequent in patients than controls.

Antigens for these TCRs are unknown. Material: blood. The receptors derive from a girl aged 2 to 10 with multiple sclerosis.

V usage is TRBV6-2 or TRBV6-3 and J usage is TRBJ2-1; 10 nucleotides line up with TRBD2. This CDR3 is 13 amino acids long. The germline CDR1 and CDR2 sequences are MNHEY and SVGEGT. The V and J ends lost 5 bases and 10 bases, in that order; junction bases with no gene match: 5. CDR3 protein: CASSRTSGAEQFF. The CDR3 DNA reads as TGTGCCAGCAGTAGGACTAGCGGAGCCGAGCAGTTCTTC.

Concerning this clonotype: Mismatch with germline at one junction end may stem from a read error. The chain links TRBV9 to TRBJ2-1; 9 bases agree with TRBD2. CDR3 length: 15 amino acids. The germline CDR1 and CDR2 sequences are SGDLS and YYNGEE. The CDR3 bases are TGTGCCGGCAGCGTAGGAGTAGCGGGAGTCAATGAGCAGTTCTTC. It specifies CAGSVGVAGVNEQFF. The full variable domain, in which reference TRBV9 and TRBJ2-1 provide the parts outside the CDR3, is DSGVTQTPKHLITATGQRVTLRCSPRSGDLSVYWYQQSLDQGLQFLIQYYNGEERAKGNILERFSAQQFPDLHSELNLSSLELGDSALYFCAGSVGVAGVNEQFFGPGTRLTVL.

The rearrangement links TRBV20-1 to TRBJ2-5; 12 nucleotides match TRBD2. Germline lookup yields CDR1 DFQATT and CDR2 SNEGSKA (reference sequence). The CDR3 runs to 16 residues. V was pared by 5 bases and J by 5 bases, with 12 bases of the junction left unmatched. As DNA, the CDR3 is TGCAGTGCTGAGGCGCTAGCGGGGGGGCTGGGGGAGACCCAGTACTTC. Its translation is CSAEALAGGLGETQYF.

V gene TRBV7-8 combines with J gene TRBJ2-7; D may match TRBD1 or TRBD2 (5 bases each). The CDR3 has 19 amino acids. Germline CDR1 is SGHVS and CDR2 is FQNEAQ. The V gene lost 0 bases and the J gene lost 0 bases, with 21 bases spanning the gap. CDR3 in amino acids: CASSLARRKGRVSSYEQYF. The CDR3, as DNA: TGTGCCAGCAGCTTAGCGCGTCGGAAGGGGCGGGTCTCCTCCTACGAGCAGTACTTC. Using reference TRBV7-8 and TRBJ2-7 for the parts outside the CDR3, the full variable domain is GAGVSQSPRYKVAKRGQDVALRCDPISGHVSLFWYQQALGQGPEFLTYFQNEAQLDKSGLPSDRFFAERPEGSVSTLKIQRTQQEDSAVYLCASSLARRKGRVSSYEQYFGPGTRLTVT.

There are a few counts of this clonotype. The CDR3 DNA sequence: TGCAGCGTTGCAGGGGGCACCTACGAGCAGTACTTC. Its translation is CSVAGGTYEQYF. V gene TRBV29-1 combines with J gene TRBJ2-7; 8 bases fit TRBD1. Germline CDR1 reads SQVTM; CDR2 reads ANQGSEA. This CDR3 comprises 12 residues. With V trimmed by 4 bases and J by 2 bases, 1 base remained unmatched.

This clonotype was seen only a few times. This CDR3 reads CASSLGSKETQYF. The CDR3 DNA reads TGTGCCAGCAGTTTGGGGAGTAAAGAGACCCAGTACTTC. V and J are TRBV28 and TRBJ2-5; D possibly corresponds to TRBD2 (5 bases). CDR3 length equals 13 residues. The V and J ends lost 3 bases and 3 bases respectively, with 8 bases between them. Germline V gene sequence: CDR1 MDHEN, CDR2 SYDVKM.

The V call is TRBV7-2, the J call TRBJ2-7; D is uncertain. V dropped 5 bases and J dropped 1 base, with 12 bases sitting between them. CDR3 length: 14 residues. The V gene's germline CDR1 is SGHTA and CDR2 FQGNSA. The CDR3 here is CASSLTSSSYEQYF. In nucleotides, the CDR3 is TGTGCCAGCAGCCTGACATCAAGTTCCTACGAGCAGTACTTC. Variable domain in full (rest from reference TRBV7-2 and TRBJ2-7): GAGVSQSPSNKVTEKGKDVELRCDPISGHTALYWYRQSLGQGLEFLIYFQGNSAPDKSGLPSDRFSAERTGGSVSTLTIQRTQQEDSAVYLCASSLTSSSYEQYFGPGTRLTVT.

The CDR3 sequence: CASPPPDTSSYNEQFF. In nucleotides, the CDR3 is TGTGCCAGCCCGCCCCCTGACACAAGCTCCTACAATGAGCAGTTCTTC. The chain links TRBV5-5 to TRBJ2-1; no clear D. Trimming removed 7 bases from V and 0 bases from J, with 17 bases in between. The CDR3 has 16 residues. CDR1 SGHKS and CDR2 YYEKEE come from the germline V gene (reference sequence).